A selection of T cell receptor beta chains follows, all from one sample in a study of cytomegalovirus exposure and HLA in healthy donors. Generated by immunoSEQ multiplex PCR, the TCRdb table keeps only in-frame clones and is missing some. The table has roughly 120,000 clones, over 60% seen once. Specimen: PBMCs. These TCRs come from a man younger than 35 in good health and CMV-seronegative. Both conserved end residues are part of each CDR3. The D gene is left open where the match is weak. Expanded clones get a size class; other rows say once, few or many, or leave the size out.

j_call v_call d_call clone_size cdr3_nt cdr3_aa
TRBJ2-3 TRBV6-1 . . TGTGCCAGCAGTGGCCGTGTGGCAGGGGATACGCAGTATTTT CASSGRVAGDTQYF
TRBJ1-1 TRBV27 TRBD1 . TGTGCCAGCAGGCCGGGACAGTGGCAAACTGAAGCTTTCTTT CASRPGQWQTEAFF
TRBJ2-3 TRBV7-8 . . TGTGCCAGCAGCTTAGAGCTGCTATTAACAGATACGCAGTATTTT CASSLELLLTDTQYF
TRBJ1-5 TRBV11-2 TRBD1 . TGTGCCAGCAGCATGGGACAGGGGAGCAATCAGCCCCAGCATTTT CASSMGQGSNQPQHF
TRBJ2-7 TRBV11-2 . . TGTGCCAGCAGCATCGGGGTGAGGGCGGGATACGAGCAGTACTTC CASSIGVRAGYEQYF
TRBJ1-3 TRBV29-1 . . TGCAGCGCAGCCGGGGTGTATGGAAACACCATATATTTT CSAAGVYGNTIYF
TRBJ1-6 TRBV30 . . TGTGCCTGGACCCCCGGGGGGAGGGACCTCCACTTT CAWTPGGRDLHF
TRBJ2-5 TRBV27 . . TGTGCCAGCAGGAATAGCGGCGAAGAGACCCAGTACTTC CASRNSGEETQYF
TRBJ2-5 TRBV19 . . TGTGCCAGTAGTATGGCGGTAGGCGAGACCCAGTACTTC CASSMAVGETQYF
TRBJ2-2 TRBV28 . . TGTGCCAGCAGTTTCCGAGGGAAAAACACCGGGGAGCTGTTTTTT CASSFRGKNTGELFF
TRBJ2-7 TRBV4-3 . . TGCGCCAGCAGCCAGGGAACAGGGAACGAGCAGTACTTC CASSQGTGNEQYF
TRBJ2-5 TRBV10-2 . once TGCGCCAGCAGTGAGTCATGGTCCTGGCTGGTTTGGGAGACCCAGTACTTC CASSESWSWLVWETQYF
TRBJ1-1 TRBV6-1 . . TGTGCCAGCAGTGAACGTGACACTGAAGCTTTCTTT CASSERDTEAFF
TRBJ2-1 TRBV7-2 . . TGTGCCAGCAGCTTAGGGTACAGGGACTACAATGAGCAGTTCTTC CASSLGYRDYNEQFF
TRBJ1-1 TRBV15 TRBD1 . TGTGCCACCAGCAGTCCCAGGACAGGAGAAGCTTTCTTT CATSSPRTGEAFF
TRBJ2-7 TRBV6-5 TRBD1 . TGTGCCAGCAGTTACCAATACGACAGGGGACAGTACTTC CASSYQYDRGQYF
TRBJ1-2 TRBV30 . . TGTGCCTGGAGTGAACAGGAATACTATGGCTACACCTTC CAWSEQEYYGYTF
TRBJ1-5 TRBV7-9 . . TGTGCCAGCAGCTTAGTATCGGGAAATCAGCCCCAGCATTTT CASSLVSGNQPQHF
TRBJ2-5 TRBV2 TRBD2 . TGTGCCAGCAGCCTAGCGGGAGGGCTTCAAGAGACCCAGTACTTC CASSLAGGLQETQYF
TRBJ1-3 TRBV10-3 . . TGTGCCATCAGTCCGACAGGCTCTGGAAACACCATATATTTT CAISPTGSGNTIYF